Listed here is a single TCR beta chain. The sample comes from a study of blood T cell repertoires in COVID-19. Two consecutive negative NP/OP PCR tests, clearance, or resolved symptoms defined Cohort 3 recovery. Clones were read by immunoSEQ multiplex PCR, and TCRdb kept only the in-frame ones, dropping some. Among approximately 200,000 clones listed, about 85% were seen once. Trimming removed 2 bases from V and 4 bases from J, with 11 bases in between. There are 14 residues in the CDR3. In germline, CDR1 is PRHDT, CDR2 FYEKMQ (reference sequence). The chain recombines TRBV13 with TRBJ1-1; possible D gene TRBD1, 5 bases. This sequence was found in a man aged 35-49 years who had recovered from COVID-19. Material: PBMCs or T cells enriched from blood (not recorded which). The CDR3 DNA follows: TGTGCCAGCAGCTTACAGGGTGGTATCACTGAAGCTTTCTTT. Translation: CASSLQGGITEAFF.